The 21 T cell receptor beta chains presented below share a single source sample, sequenced in a study of tumor-infiltrating lymphocytes in oesophageal squamous cell carcinoma. TCRdb reprocessed the PCR reads with MiXCR, giving one entry per CDR3 protein. The table records approximately 15,000 distinct CDR3 sequences, more than 50% of them present only once. The sequenced sample was esophageal tumor tissue. These receptors all come from a male donor with esophageal squamous cell carcinoma.

Remarks on this clonotype: The CDR3 does not close with the conserved phenylalanine or tryptophan, likely indicating a read error. The limits of the CDR3 on the DNA are not certain, so only TCRdb's listed CDR3 is given. The J gene is TRBJ2-1, the V gene TRBV7-3; the D call in the table, TRBD1, was not verified against the DNA. Germline CDR1 and CDR2: SGHTA and FQGTGA. Termini included, the CDR3 measures 15 amino acids. The CDR3 is CASSRLGGYEQYFGN.

Comment on this clonotype: An end of the junction does not agree with germline; a read error may underlie this. V usage is TRBV7-6 and J usage is TRBJ2-1, with D perhaps matching TRBD1 (5 bases). Germline-derived CDR1 and CDR2 are SGHVS and FNYEAQ. There are 14 residues in the CDR3. The CDR3 region has the DNA TGTGCTAGCAGCTTAGGGGTCAGGACGGATCAAGAGTTCTTC. This gives the protein CASSLGVRTDQEFF.

The chain joins TRBV12-3 or TRBV12-4 to TRBJ2-4; D remains unclear. Gene TRBJ2-5 matches the end of the DNA better, so the J call may be wrong. The CDR3 spans 12 residues. CDR3 sequence (DNA): TGTGCCAGCAGTGGACACCAAGAGACCCAGTACTTC. Translation gives CASSGHQETQYF.

This clonotype was observed a handful of times. This chain joins TRBV7-8 and TRBJ1-2; 12 bases map to TRBD1. Germline V gene sequence: CDR1 SGHVS, CDR2 FQNEAQ. The CDR3 extends over 15 amino acids. The J segment lost 7 bases and the V segment lost 5 bases, leaving 8 bases of the junction unmatched. The CDR3 DNA sequence: TGTGCCAGCAGCCAGGAGGGACAGGGGGCTGGTGGCTACACCTTC. This codes for CASSQEGQGAGGYTF. The full variable domain, rest sourced from reference TRBV7-8 and TRBJ1-2, is GAGVSQSPRYKVAKRGQDVALRCDPISGHVSLFWYQQALGQGPEFLTYFQNEAQLDKSGLPSDRFFAERPEGSVSTLKIQRTQQEDSAVYLCASSQEGQGAGGYTFGSGTRLTVV.

In this sample, this clonotype turned up a few times. The chain employs TRBV7-2 and TRBJ2-7; D tentatively fits TRBD1 or TRBD2 (5 bases each). Deletions cut 5 bases from V and 0 bases from J, with 11 bases between. Germline V CDR1 and CDR2: SGHTA, FQGNSA. This CDR3 has 14 amino acids. The CDR3, as DNA: TGTGCCAGCAGCACGGGACCCCGCTCCTACGAGCAGTACTTC. This codes for CASSTGPRSYEQYF. The full variable domain, its missing parts supplied by reference TRBV7-2 and TRBJ2-7, is GAGVSQSPSNKVTEKGKDVELRCDPISGHTALYWYRQSLGQGLEFLIYFQGNSAPDKSGLPSDRFSAERTGGSVSTLTIQRTQQEDSAVYLCASSTGPRSYEQYFGPGTRLTVT.

Only a few counts were recorded for this clonotype. The chain has TRBV7-2 and TRBJ1-1; 8 bases map to TRBD1. Germline values: CDR1 SGHTA, CDR2 FQGNSA. The CDR3 has 14 residues. Trimming at V came to 3 bases and at J to 0 bases, leaving 0 bases not matched to a gene. CDR3 nucleotides: TGTGCCAGCAGCTTGGACAGGGTGAACACTGAAGCTTTCTTT. Its protein is CASSLDRVNTEAFF.

This clonotype was seen repeatedly, ten times or more. The chain joins TRBV12-3 or TRBV12-4 to TRBJ1-4; perhaps TRBD1 as D (6 bases). The CDR3 has 16 residues. V was shortened by 3 bases and J by 1 base, with 12 bases between the two germline ends. The CDR3 loop is CASSFWRGGTNEKLFF. CDR3 DNA: TGTGCCAGCAGTTTTTGGAGGGGGGGAACTAATGAAAAACTGTTTTTT.

This clonotype was counted many times. The rearrangement joins TRBV19 to TRBJ2-4; 8 bases are shared with TRBD2. The DNA end is a closer match to TRBJ2-5, so the J assignment may be wrong. CDR3 length: 15 residues. Per the germline V gene, CDR1 is LNHDA and CDR2 is SQIVND (reference sequence). This CDR3 is CASSIGGGYAETQYF. The CDR3, as DNA: TGTGCCAGTAGTATCGGCGGGGGGTATGCAGAGACCCAGTACTTC.

This clonotype was observed many times. This chain links TRBV10-1 with TRBJ2-4; TRBD1 aligns across 9 bases. V shed 1 base and J 0 bases; nucleotides not matched to a gene: 13. Germline CDR1 is WNHNN and CDR2 is SYGVQD (reference sequence). The CDR3 spans 20 residues. The CDR3 sequence: CASSEWGGQGPQLAKNIQYF. Written as DNA, the CDR3 is TGCGCCAGCAGTGAGTGGGGGGGACAGGGACCCCAACTAGCCAAAAACATTCAGTACTTC.

The chain employs TRBV12-3 or TRBV12-4 and TRBJ2-1, with D possibly TRBD1 on 5 matching bases. The CDR3 spans 15 residues. Trimming took off 2 bases at V and 6 bases at J, with 14 bases between the two ends. This CDR3 reads CASSLKGGASNEQFF. CDR3 coding DNA: TGTGCCAGCAGTTTAAAGGGTGGGGCCTCCAATGAGCAGTTCTTC.

The chain is built from TRBV7-3 and TRBJ2-3; 7 bases map to TRBD2. This CDR3 comprises 15 residues. The germline gives CDR1 SGHTA, CDR2 FQGTGA. Trimming removed 2 bases from V and 2 bases from J; junction bases left unmatched: 4. For the CDR3, the DNA is TGTGCCAGCAGCTTACTAGCGGTCCCCACAGATACGCAGTATTTT. This sequence encodes CASSLLAVPTDTQYF.

V gene TRBV19 combines with J gene TRBJ2-5, with D perhaps TRBD1 (6 bases). The germline CDR1 and CDR2 sequences are LNHDA and SQIVND (reference sequence). Trimming pared 4 bases from V and 11 bases from J, leaving 26 bases between. The CDR3 has 16 residues. The CDR3 nucleotides are TGTGCCAGTAGTACGAACAGGGATGTAGTGAAAGGGGAGCAGTACTTC. Amino acid sequence: CASSTNRDVVKGEQYF.

About this clonotype: A read error may account for a junction end that differs from germline. The V call is TRBV7-7, the J call TRBJ2-5, with unresolved D. Germline assignment: CDR1 SSHAT and CDR2 FNYEAQ (reference sequence). The CDR3 runs 13 residues. CDR3 protein: CASSPGFGETQYF. CDR3 coding DNA: TGTGCTAGCAGCCCTGGCTTTGGGGAGACCCAGTACTTC.

This clonotype was recorded only once. The chain uses TRBV12-3 or TRBV12-4 and TRBJ2-1, with 9 bases identical to TRBD1. Losses at the gene ends were 3 bases for V and 2 bases for J; bases not matched to a gene: 2. The length of the CDR3 is 15 residues. For the CDR3, the DNA is TGTGCCAGCAGTTTGGGACAGGGCACCTACAATGAGCAGTTCTTC. This gives the protein CASSLGQGTYNEQFF.

V and J are TRBV4-2 and TRBJ2-1; D gene uncertain. V was trimmed by 3 bases and J by 5 bases, leaving 5 bases between them. The CDR3 length is 12 residues. Germline V lookup: CDR1 LGHNA, CDR2 YNFKEQ. The CDR3 DNA reads as TGTGCCAGCAGCCATCGAGACAATGAGCAGTTCTTC. Its translation: CASSHRDNEQFF.

Regarding this clonotype: A junction boundary mismatches the germline segment, possibly from a read error. V usage is TRBV28 and J usage is TRBJ1-6; D uncertain. Germline loops: CDR1 MDHEN, CDR2 SYDVKM. This CDR3 has 13 residues. CDR3 loop: CASSPQSSYEQYF. CDR3 in DNA: TGTGCCAGCAGTCCCCAGAGCTCCTACGAGCAGTACTTT.

Only a few counts were recorded for this clonotype. The genes are TRBV7-2 and TRBJ2-1; weak D call: TRBD2 (5 bases). The germline V gene has CDR1 SGHTA and CDR2 FQGNSA. This CDR3 region has 14 residues. Between the trimmed V and J ends, which lost 3 bases and 6 bases, there was a span of 12 bases. CDR3 bases: TGTGCCAGCAGCTTTTTGATTAGCGTCAATGAGCAGTTCTTC. It is translated as CASSFLISVNEQFF.

The chain has TRBV18 and TRBJ2-3; TRBD2 matches 10 bases. The J call may be incorrect, as the DNA end agrees better with TRBJ2-1. The CDR3 covers 15 residues. Germline loops: CDR1 KGHSH, CDR2 LQKENI. The CDR3 reads CASSRGLADYNEQFF. The CDR3 DNA is TGTGCCAGCTCACGAGGACTAGCGGACTACAATGAGCAGTTCTTC.

The rearrangement joins TRBV11-3 to TRBJ2-3, with 8 bases matching TRBD1. Germline V gene sequence: CDR1 SGHNT, CDR2 YENEEA. This CDR3 is built from 19 residues. V lost 5 bases, J lost 1 base, and 17 bases stayed unmatched. In nucleotides, the CDR3 is TGTGCCAGCAGCACATGGGTCACAGGGGGTGATGCCCGCACAGATACGCAGTATTTT. Translated: CASSTWVTGGDARTDTQYF.

This chain uses TRBV5-5 with TRBJ2-1; D is unclear. V was pared by 5 bases and J by 6 bases, with 9 bases between. Germline assignment: CDR1 SGHKS and CDR2 YYEKEE (reference sequence). The CDR3 sequence is 12 residues long. DNA of the CDR3: TGTGCCAGCAGGGTGACGTCCAATGAGCAGTTCTTC. Its translation: CASRVTSNEQFF.

The chain joins TRBV12-3 or TRBV12-4 to TRBJ2-3; the D gene is possibly TRBD2 (6 bases). Deletions cut 6 bases from V and 0 bases from J, with 7 bases between. The CDR3 has 13 amino acids. CDR3 coding DNA: TGTGCCAGCAGCCTAGCGAGCACAGATACGCAGTATTTT. It specifies CASSLASTDTQYF.